The T cell receptor beta chain described here comes from a study of cytomegalovirus exposure and HLA in healthy donors. Study-level findings and limits: Data from an earlier analysis indicated that most TCR beta V segments were productive either about 87% or about 30% of the time.

With respect to this clone: The antigen is undetermined.

The PCR used 60 Vbeta and 13 Jbeta primers. Libraries were prepared by immunoSEQ multiplex PCR; TCRdb keeps only in-frame clonotypes and omits some of them. The table lists about 180,000 clones, about 81% of them singletons. Germline CDR1 MDHEN, CDR2 SYDVKM. Trimming took 7 bases from V and 5 from J; bases not matched to a gene: 11. The CDR3 has 15 residues. The chain couples TRBV28 to TRBJ1-2; TRBD1 matches at 9 bases. The clonotype comes from a woman aged 30 to 39 in good health and CMV-seronegative. The sample comprised PBMCs. The CDR3 DNA is TGTGCCAGCAATATGGGACAGGGACTCCCGTATGGCTACACCTTC. Translation gives CASNMGQGLPYGYTF.